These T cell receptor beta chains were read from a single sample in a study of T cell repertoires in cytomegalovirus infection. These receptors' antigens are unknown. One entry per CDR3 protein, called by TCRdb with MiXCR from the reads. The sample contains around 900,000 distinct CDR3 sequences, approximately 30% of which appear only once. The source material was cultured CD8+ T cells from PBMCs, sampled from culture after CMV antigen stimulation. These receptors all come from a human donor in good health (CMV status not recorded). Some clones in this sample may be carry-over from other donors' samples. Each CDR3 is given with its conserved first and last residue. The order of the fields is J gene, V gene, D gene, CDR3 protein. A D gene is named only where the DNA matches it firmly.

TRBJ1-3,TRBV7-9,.,CASSQMGVGRMLSGNTIYF
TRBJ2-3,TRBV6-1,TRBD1,CASTQGVTDTQYF
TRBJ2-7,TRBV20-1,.,CSARGTEVYEQYF
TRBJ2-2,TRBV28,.,CASSSRRRDTGELFF
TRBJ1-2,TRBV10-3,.,CAIRRQGGYTF
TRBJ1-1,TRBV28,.,CASISTGRNTEAFF
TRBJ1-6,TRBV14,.,CASSQARYNSPLHF
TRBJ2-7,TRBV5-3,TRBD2,CVSSFSSGDYEQYF
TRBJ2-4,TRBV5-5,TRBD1,CASSTRQGMAKNIQYF
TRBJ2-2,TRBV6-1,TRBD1,CASSSGTENTGELFF
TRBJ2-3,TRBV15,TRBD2,CATSRDLFPGGADTQYF
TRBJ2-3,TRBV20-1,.,CSAREPTGWTDTQYF
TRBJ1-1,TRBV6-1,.,CASRQLRIFEAFF
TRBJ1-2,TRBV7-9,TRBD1,CASSLGQGENGYTF
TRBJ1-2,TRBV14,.,CASSQVNSHYGYTF
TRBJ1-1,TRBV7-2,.,CASSFRNNMNTEAFF
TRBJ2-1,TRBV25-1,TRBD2,CASSAPGLAGGPYNEQFF
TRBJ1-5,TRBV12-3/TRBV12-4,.,CASTESMPASTPQHF
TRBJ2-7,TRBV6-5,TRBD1,CASSLGQGWTYEQYF
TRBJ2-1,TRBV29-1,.,CSAAWGVTGTNEQFF
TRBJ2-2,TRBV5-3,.,CASSRTPRELFF
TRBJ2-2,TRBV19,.,CASIGIPNTGELFF
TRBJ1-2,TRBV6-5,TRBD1,CASSYSSPGQGIYGYTF
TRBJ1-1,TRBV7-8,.,CASSLGQGLANTEAFF
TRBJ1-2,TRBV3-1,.,CASSRSPGQLNYGYTF
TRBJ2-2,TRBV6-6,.,CASSLPFGKTGELFF
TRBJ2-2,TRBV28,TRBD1,CASSLLGDSGQRTYTGELFF
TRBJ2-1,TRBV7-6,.,CASSGGWSYNEQFF
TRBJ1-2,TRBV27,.,CASRSGGNGGYTF
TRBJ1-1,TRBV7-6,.,CASSLPVGRKYTNTEAFF
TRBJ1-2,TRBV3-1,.,CASSQEKTGYDNYGYTF
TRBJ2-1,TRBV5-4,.,CASSLEIVRGSYNEQFF
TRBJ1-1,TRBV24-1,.,CATSGWGAEAFF
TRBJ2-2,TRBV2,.,CASSEGETGELFF
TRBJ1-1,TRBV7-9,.,CASSLGGPYTEAFF
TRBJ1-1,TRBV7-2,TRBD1,CASSFDRGYTEAFF
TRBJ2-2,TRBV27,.,CASSLGQAWNTGELFF
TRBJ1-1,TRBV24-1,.,CATRSAWGTEAFF
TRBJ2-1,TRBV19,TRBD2,CASTGGSIYNEQFF
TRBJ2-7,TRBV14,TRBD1,CASSHSWDRESYEQYF
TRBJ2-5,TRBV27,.,CASSLARRSQETQYF
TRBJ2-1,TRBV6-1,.,CASRGSHYSSYNEQFF
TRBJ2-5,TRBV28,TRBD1,CASSPGQGIETQYF
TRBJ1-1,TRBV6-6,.,CASSEPGWTEAFF
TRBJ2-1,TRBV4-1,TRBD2,CASSQAGLAGNEQFF